This T cell receptor (beta chain) was captured in a study of spatial heterogeneity in lung cancer. There are 16 residues in the CDR3. Unmatched junction bases numbered 9, after V lost 6 bases and J lost 2 bases. A few counts support this clonotype. Time point noted: blood at routine non-recurrence follow-up after resection. Whole RNA obtained from tumor, nontumor lung or frozen PBMC underwent sequencing without sorting. TCRdb fed the 5' RACE reads into MiXCR, producing one record per CDR3 protein. The sample has approximately 56,000 distinct CDR3 sequences; 6.5% to 7.5% are singletons. The sample in question was PBMCs, obtained at follow-up. The clonotype originates from a female donor with early-stage non-small cell lung cancer. The genes are TRBV12-3 or TRBV12-4 and TRBJ2-3, with 9 bases aligning to TRBD2. The CDR3 coding sequence is TGTGCCAGCAGCCCCCTGCGGGGGGGTACCACAGATACGCAGTATTTT. Translated: CASSPLRGGTTDTQYF.